A selection of T cell receptor beta chains follows, all from one sample in a study of shared clonotypes between healthy human individuals. Produced via immunoSEQ multiplex PCR; TCRdb's table is partial and in-frame only. Among 1,500,000 or so clones listed, just under 99% were seen once. Specimen: naive CD4+ T cells sorted from blood. Receptors were obtained from a young man in good health. Both conserved end residues are part of each CDR3. A D gene is named only where the DNA matches it firmly.

j_gene	d_gene	v_gene	CDR3aa	CDR3nt
TRBJ2-2	TRBD2	TRBV11-2	CASSLAGGRTGELFF	TGTGCCAGCAGCTTAGCGGGAGGGCGAACCGGGGAGCTGTTTTTT
TRBJ2-1	TRBD2	TRBV7-6	CASSWASGTATEQFF	TGTGCCAGCAGCTGGGCTAGCGGGACGGCAACAGAGCAGTTCTTC
TRBJ2-2	NA	TRBV5-4	CASSTSGAIKGELFF	TGTGCCAGCAGCACCTCCGGGGCCATCAAGGGGGAGCTGTTTTTT
TRBJ2-7	NA	TRBV15	CATSRGSGLSYEQYF	TGTGCCACCAGCAGAGGTAGCGGCCTCTCCTACGAGCAGTACTTC
TRBJ2-7	TRBD2	TRBV27	CASSLVGAPGLVSYEQYF	TGTGCCAGCAGTTTAGTTGGCGCCCCGGGACTAGTATCCTACGAGCAGTACTTC
TRBJ2-7	NA	TRBV7-2	CASSSQGGAYEQYF	TGTGCCAGCAGCTCCCAGGGGGGGGCCTACGAGCAGTACTTC
TRBJ1-3	NA	TRBV7-6	CASSLAPHVRRNTIYF	TGTGCCAGCAGCTTAGCGCCCCATGTACGGCGAAACACCATATATTTT
TRBJ2-2	NA	TRBV11-2	CASSLVGGQTGELFF	TGTGCCAGCAGCTTAGTGGGAGGTCAGACCGGGGAGCTGTTTTTT
TRBJ2-7	TRBD2	TRBV5-1	CASSLAPQRESYEQYF	TGCGCCAGCAGCTTGGCCCCCCAGCGGGAATCCTACGAGCAGTACTTC
TRBJ1-4	NA	TRBV19	CASGRTGVTEKLFF	TGTGCCAGTGGTCGCACGGGGGTGACTGAAAAACTGTTTTTT
TRBJ2-7	TRBD2	TRBV7-6	CASSLGLAGGHLAYEQYF	TGTGCCAGCAGCTTAGGTCTAGCGGGAGGCCACCTGGCTTACGAGCAGTACTTC
TRBJ1-2	NA	TRBV5-5	CASSLINRDGYTF	TGTGCCAGCAGCCTTATTAACAGGGATGGCTACACCTTC
TRBJ1-4	NA	TRBV6-6	CASSPTGATNEKLFF	TGTGCCAGCAGCCCAACAGGAGCAACTAATGAAAAACTGTTTTTT
TRBJ2-7	TRBD2	TRBV10-3	CAISETAGTSGYEQYF	TGTGCCATCAGTGAGACCGCCGGGACTAGCGGCTACGAGCAGTACTTC
TRBJ2-7	TRBD1	TRBV7-2	CASSPGQGAVEQYF	TGTGCCAGCAGCCCAGGACAGGGGGCGGTCGAGCAGTACTTC
TRBJ2-2	NA	TRBV11-3	CASSAGTNTGELFF	TGTGCCAGCAGCGCCGGGACCAACACCGGGGAGCTGTTTTTT
TRBJ2-5	NA	TRBV10-1	CASSDAGYETQYF	TGCGCCAGCAGTGATGCGGGGTATGAGACCCAGTACTTC
TRBJ2-1	TRBD2	TRBV4-2	CASSVGLAGVENEQFF	TGTGCCAGCAGCGTGGGACTAGCGGGAGTTGAGAATGAGCAGTTCTTC
TRBJ1-2	NA	TRBV7-8	CASSLAEAGMRTLLLYGYTF	TGTGCCAGCAGCTTAGCAGAAGCAGGGATGAGGACCCTGCTTTTATATGGCTACACCTTC
TRBJ1-2	NA	TRBV18	CASSPRGSPNYGYTF	TGTGCCAGCTCACCCCGCGGTAGCCCTAACTATGGCTACACCTTC
TRBJ2-5	TRBD1	TRBV5-5	CASSHPQDRPFQETQYF	TGTGCCAGCAGCCACCCGCAGGACAGGCCTTTCCAAGAGACCCAGTACTTC
TRBJ2-5	NA	TRBV5-1	CASSLGDTQYF	TGCGCCAGCAGCTTGGGGGACACCCAGTACTTC
TRBJ2-2	NA	TRBV7-9	CASTPVGSQRTGELFF	TGTGCCAGTACACCCGTGGGGTCCCAGCGGACCGGGGAGCTGTTTTTT
TRBJ2-5	NA	TRBV5-8	CASSLTGRKETQYF	TGTGCCAGCAGCTTGACAGGGAGGAAAGAGACCCAGTACTTC
TRBJ2-1	NA	TRBV2	CASSEAPINEQFF	TGTGCCAGCAGTGAAGCGCCAATCAATGAGCAGTTCTTC
TRBJ1-5	TRBD1	TRBV4-1	CASSRDSDNQPQHF	TGCGCCAGCAGCCGGGACAGCGACAATCAGCCCCAGCATTTT
TRBJ2-7	TRBD1	TRBV28	CASSFGTGSTYEQYF	TGTGCCAGCAGTTTCGGGACAGGGAGCACCTACGAGCAGTACTTC
TRBJ2-1	NA	TRBV6-1	CASSLGETYNEQFF	TGTGCCAGCAGTCTAGGGGAGACATACAATGAGCAGTTCTTC
TRBJ2-2	TRBD2	TRBV4-3	CASSQGPGLAGHTGELFF	TGCGCCAGCAGCCAAGGGCCCGGACTAGCGGGGCACACCGGGGAGCTGTTTTTT
TRBJ1-5	NA	TRBV6-1	CASNGGVGSNQPQHF	TGTGCCAGCAATGGTGGGGTAGGGAGCAATCAGCCCCAGCATTTT
TRBJ2-1	TRBD2	TRBV11-2	CASSPSPSGIRSSYNEQFF	TGTGCCAGCAGCCCTTCGCCTAGCGGGATTAGGAGCTCCTACAATGAGCAGTTCTTC
TRBJ2-1	NA	TRBV11-3	CASSPRGPGSMSYNEQFF	TGTGCCAGCAGCCCACGGGGGCCAGGGTCTATGTCCTACAATGAGCAGTTCTTC
TRBJ2-7	TRBD2	TRBV18	CASSPTGGSSGRSYEQYF	TGTGCCAGCTCCCCGACGGGGGGTAGTAGCGGGAGATCCTACGAGCAGTACTTC
TRBJ1-1	NA	TRBV7-2	CASSLNTGANTEAFF	TGTGCCAGCAGCTTGAATACAGGAGCGAACACTGAAGCTTTCTTT
TRBJ2-5	NA	TRBV9	CASSVVGQVGETQYF	TGTGCCAGCAGCGTAGTCGGCCAGGTGGGCGAGACCCAGTACTTC
TRBJ1-2	NA	TRBV14	CASSQVGSGYTF	TGTGCCAGCAGCCAAGTGGGTAGTGGCTACACCTTC
TRBJ2-7	NA	TRBV6-6	CASSYSEVRVGEQYF	TGTGCCAGCAGTTACTCGGAAGTCAGAGTGGGCGAGCAGTACTTC
TRBJ2-5	NA	TRBV19	CASSIGPGETQYF	TGTGCCAGTAGTATAGGGCCGGGAGAGACCCAGTACTTC
TRBJ2-1	NA	TRBV18	CASSPDGRGEQFF	TGTGCCAGCTCACCAGACGGGAGAGGTGAGCAGTTCTTC
TRBJ1-1	NA	TRBV7-2	CASIQGMNTEAFF	TGTGCCAGCATACAGGGCATGAACACTGAAGCTTTCTTT
TRBJ2-7	NA	TRBV5-5	CASSLAKAGAYEQYF	TGTGCCAGCAGCTTGGCCAAGGCAGGGGCCTACGAGCAGTACTTC
TRBJ1-1	TRBD1	TRBV18	CASSFTGVGNTEAFF	TGTGCCAGCTCGTTCACAGGGGTCGGCAACACTGAAGCTTTCTTT
TRBJ2-6	NA	TRBV2	CASSVGGRNPGANVLTF	TGTGCCAGCAGTGTTGGAGGGAGGAATCCTGGGGCCAACGTCCTGACTTTC